This passage covers 11 T cell receptor beta chains from one sample sequenced in a study of CD8 T cells in ankylosing spondylitis. One entry per CDR3 protein results from TCRdb running MiXCR on the 5' RACE reads. The table records some 140,000 distinct CDR3 sequences, roughly 8% of them present only once. Sequencing was carried out using synovial fluid, either unsorted or a sorted T cell fraction (not recorded which). The receptors stem from a male donor with ankylosing spondylitis.

There are a few counts of this clonotype. This rearrangement joins TRBV18 to TRBJ1-1, with D tentatively TRBD1 (5 bases). V lost 3 bases, J lost 7 bases, and 15 bases lay in between. Germline-derived CDR1 and CDR2 are KGHSH and LQKENI. The CDR3 length is 14 residues. The CDR3 bases are TGTGCCAGCTCACCCTCCAATCGGAGGGGTGAAGCTTTCTTT. As protein: CASSPSNRRGEAFF. Variable domain in full (rest from reference TRBV18 and TRBJ1-1): NAGVMQNPRHLVRRRGQEARLRCSPMKGHSHVYWYRQLPEEGLKFMVYLQKENIIDESGMPKERFSAEFPKEGPSILRIQQVVRGDSAAYFCASSPSNRRGEAFFGQGTRLTVV.

V gene TRBV6-4 combines with J gene TRBJ2-2, with D unresolved. Germline CDR1 reads MRHNA; CDR2 reads SNTAGT. CDR3 length: 14 amino acids. Trimming removed 6 bases at V and 3 bases at J, with 11 bases between. In nucleotides, the CDR3 is TGTGCCAGCAGCCAAGGGCCTTACACCGGGGAGCTGTTTTTT. Translating it yields CASSQGPYTGELFF.

V is TRBV15 and J is TRBJ1-2; D is unresolved. Germline assignment: CDR1 LNHNV and CDR2 YYDKDF (reference sequence). CDR3 length: 14 amino acids. V shed 1 base and J shed 8 bases, with 14 bases lying between them. In nucleotides, the CDR3 is TGTGCCACCAGCAGAGGCCGGACGTCCTACGGCTACACCTTC. This sequence encodes CATSRGRTSYGYTF.

This clonotype was found many times. The V call is TRBV2, the J call TRBJ2-3; 7 nucleotides match TRBD1. Germline CDR1 is SNHLY and CDR2 is FYNNEI. This CDR3 is 12 amino acids long. Trimming removed 10 bases from V and 0 bases from J; junction bases left unmatched: 1. Written as DNA, the CDR3 is TGTGCCATGGGACAGAGCACAGATACGCAGTATTTT. Translating gives CAMGQSTDTQYF.

This clonotype was counted only a few times. The chain's CDR3 is CSARQGKGYSNQPQHF. DNA for the CDR3: TGCAGTGCTAGACAGGGGAAGGGGTATAGCAATCAGCCCCAGCATTTT. The J gene is TRBJ1-5, the V gene TRBV20-1; weak D call: TRBD1 (6 bases). This CDR3 has 16 amino acids. Trimming took 2 bases from V and 0 from J, leaving 14 bases between them. Looked up from germline, CDR1 is DFQATT and CDR2 is SNEGSKA (reference sequence).

In the case of this clonotype: At one end, the junction sequence differs from germline, possibly due to a read error. The chain links TRBV5-8 to TRBJ2-3; perhaps TRBD2 as D (6 bases). CDR3 length: 13 residues. Germline loops: CDR1 SGHTS, CDR2 YDEGEE. In DNA, the CDR3 is TGTGCCAGCGGCTTGGGGGGTACAGATACGCAGTATTTT. This codes for CASGLGGTDTQYF.

The CDR3 nucleotides are TGTGCCGGAAAGACGGACGGATTCGGGGAGCTGTTTTTT. Encoded protein: CAGKTDGFGELFF. The chain has TRBV6-6 and TRBJ2-2; D uncertain. The V end was cut by 11 bases, the J end by 7 bases, with 17 bases between. The CDR3 loop spans 13 amino acids. Germline assignment: CDR1 MNHNY and CDR2 SVGAGI (reference sequence).

The V and J genes are TRBV12-3 or TRBV12-4 and TRBJ1-3; a possible D gene is TRBD1 (5 bases). CDR3 size: 14 residues. Trimming cost V 2 bases and J 2 bases, with 7 bases left between them. The CDR3 nucleotides are TGTGCCAGCAGTTTAATGGGGCCTGGAAACACCATATATTTT. Its translation: CASSLMGPGNTIYF.

This sequence joins TRBV6-5 and TRBJ1-2, with D perhaps matching TRBD1 (6 bases). This CDR3 comprises 15 residues. With 0 bases removed from V and 7 bases from J, the gap between germline ends came to 15 bases. Germline CDR1 and CDR2: MNHEY and SVGAGI. CDR3: CASSYSAGGARGYTF. The CDR3 DNA is TGTGCCAGCAGTTACTCGGCGGGGGGGGCGCGTGGCTACACCTTC.

In this sample, this clonotype turned up many times. This rearrangement joins TRBV7-2 to TRBJ2-3; D may be TRBD2 (5 bases). CDR1 and CDR2 (germline): SGHTA, FQGNSA. The CDR3 totals 14 residues. Trimming removed 2 bases from V and 3 bases from J, with 9 bases in between. Written as DNA, the CDR3 is TGTGCCAGCAGCTTAAGTACGGGGACAGATACGCAGTATTTT. Translated: CASSLSTGTDTQYF.

This chain connects TRBV7-2 to TRBJ2-5; 13 bases map to TRBD2. The CDR3 runs to 17 residues. Germline assignment: CDR1 SGHTA and CDR2 FQGNSA. V lost 4 bases to trimming and J lost 0 bases; unmatched junction nucleotides: 5. The DNA of the CDR3 is TGTGCCAGCAGCTCGGGACTAGCGGGACCGTACCAAGAGACCCAGTACTTC. It translates to CASSSGLAGPYQETQYF.